The sequence of this T cell receptor (beta chain) was determined in a study of cytomegalovirus exposure and HLA in healthy donors. Study-level information: There were 350 to 400 genotyped donors. Of these, roughly 80% fell in the genetic ancestry cluster associated with self-reported Caucasian donors.

V lost 4 bases and J 3 bases, leaving 15 bases between the germline ends. Germline values: CDR1 LNHDA, CDR2 SQIVND (reference sequence). There are 16 residues in the CDR3. Vbeta (60) and Jbeta (13) primers were used in the PCR. Assay used: immunoSEQ multiplex PCR; TCRdb lists only in-frame clones, some missing. The sample has 70,000 to 100,000 clones. Study-level results: Equally common other TCR beta chains were less clonally expanded than HLA-associated ones, a later analysis found. The authors considered a cluster of highly shared sequence variants likely to be a sequencing artifact.

Concerning this clone itself: Its antigen is unidentified.

J is TRBJ2-2 and V is TRBV19; D possibly corresponds to TRBD1 (5 bases). Specimen: PBMCs. This receptor was obtained from a man in his late teens or twenties in good health and CMV-seropositive. CDR3 region: CASSTAGKGDTGELFF. The CDR3 region has the DNA TGTGCCAGTAGTACCGCAGGGAAGGGTGACACCGGGGAGCTGTTTTTT.